Below, 32 T cell receptor beta chains from the same sample are listed, as sequenced in a study of cytomegalovirus exposure and HLA in healthy donors. Researchers ran the PCR with 60 Vbeta and 13 Jbeta primers. This table comes from immunoSEQ multiplex PCR, and its TCRdb copy is limited to in-frame clones, with some not included. The data show about 130,000 clones, about two thirds seen once. Sample: PBMCs. Every receptor here comes from a woman in her sixties in good health and CMV-seropositive.

V is TRBV5-1 and J is TRBJ2-7, with D possibly TRBD1 on 5 matching bases. Trimming pared 2 bases from V and 5 bases from J, leaving 14 bases between. CDR3 length equals 14 residues. Germline V gene data show CDR1 as SGHRS and CDR2 as YFSETQ. This chain's CDR3 is CASSFGQGFDEQYF. For the CDR3, the DNA is TGCGCCAGCAGCTTTGGGCAGGGCTTCGACGAGCAGTACTTC.

V and J are TRBV28 and TRBJ1-5; D is perhaps TRBD1 (5 bases). The CDR3 runs 15 residues. V was shortened by 5 bases and J by 1 base, with 12 bases between the two germline ends. Germline V gene sequence: CDR1 MDHEN, CDR2 SYDVKM. CDR3 residues: CASSQGPGSNQPQHF. DNA for the CDR3: TGTGCCAGCAGTCAGGGTCCAGGAAGCAATCAGCCCCAGCATTTT.

The DNA of the CDR3 is TGTGCCAGCAGTTATCACAGGGGGCTGGCCTATGAAAAACTGTTTTTT. It yields the protein CASSYHRGLAYEKLFF. The genes are TRBV6-5 and TRBJ1-4; 9 nucleotides align to TRBD1. The V segment lost 3 bases and the J segment 6 bases; nucleotides outside the gene matches: 8. Germline CDR1 is MNHEY and CDR2 is SVGAGI. The CDR3 consists of 16 residues.

This clone was counted once. V gene TRBV27 combines with J gene TRBJ1-1; 10 bases line up with TRBD1. Germline V gene sequence: CDR1 MNHEY, CDR2 SMNVEV (reference sequence). V gave up 2 bases and J gave up 6 bases; unmatched junction bases: 3. This CDR3 is 14 amino acids long. CDR3 sequence (DNA): TGTGCCAGCAGTTTAGGACAGGGGGGTTCTGAAGCTTTCTTT. Translating gives CASSLGQGGSEAFF.

This chain links TRBV9 with TRBJ2-7; 8 bases align to TRBD1. After removal of 4 bases from V and 6 bases from J, the junction contained 12 bases not matched to a gene. This CDR3 is 15 amino acids long. CDR1 and CDR2 (germline): SGDLS, YYNGEE. The DNA of the CDR3 is TGTGCCAGCAGCCAACCCGGGACAGGAAAAAGCGAGCAGTACTTC. Amino acids: CASSQPGTGKSEQYF.

The V gene is TRBV4-1, the J gene TRBJ2-5, with a possible D match to TRBD2 (7 bases). Germline V gene lookup returns CDR1 MGHRA and CDR2 YSYEKL. V dropped 3 bases and J dropped 1 base, with 18 bases sitting between them. This CDR3 is built from 17 residues. The CDR3: CASSQGGGGLTQETQYF. The CDR3 bases are TGCGCCAGCAGCCAGGGCGGCGGGGGCCTTACCCAAGAGACCCAGTACTTC.

J is TRBJ2-7 and V is TRBV6-5; no definite D call. The germline V and J ends were trimmed by 5 bases and 3 bases, with 11 bases remaining between them. Looked up from germline, CDR1 is MNHEY and CDR2 is SVGAGI. This CDR3 is 13 amino acids long. CDR3 protein: CASSPGSSYEQYF. The CDR3 DNA reads as TGTGCCAGCAGTCCCGGGTCCAGCTACGAGCAGTACTTC.

The gene calls are TRBV11-2 and TRBJ2-7; unclear D gene. Trimming took 0 bases from V and 0 from J, leaving 6 bases between them. CDR1 is SGHAT and CDR2 is FQNNGV in the germline V gene. The length of the CDR3 is 14 residues. CDR3 DNA sequence: TGTGCCAGCAGCTTAGACCCGTACTCCTACGAGCAGTACTTC. Amino acid sequence: CASSLDPYSYEQYF.

The CDR3 DNA reads TGTGCCAGCTCCAGGGAGGCCCTCACTGAAGCTTTCTTT. It encodes CASSREALTEAFF. V usage is TRBV6-4 and J usage is TRBJ1-1, with a weak D call TRBD1 (5 bases). V was cut by 8 bases and J by 4 bases, with 14 bases left in between. The CDR3 is 13 amino acids. Germline V gene sequence: CDR1 MRHNA, CDR2 SNTAGT.

This clone was seen only a few times. The chain links TRBV6-1 to TRBJ1-2, with 12 positions matching TRBD1. The CDR3 extends over 14 amino acids. Trimming cost V 6 bases and J 7 bases; bases outside gene matches: 6. The germline V gene has CDR1 MNHNS and CDR2 SASEGT. The DNA of the CDR3 is TGTGCCAGCAGACCGGGACAGGGGGCTTTTGGCTACACCTTC. This translates into CASRPGQGAFGYTF.

The V call is TRBV6-1, the J call TRBJ1-2; the D gene is possibly TRBD1 (5 bases). V was shortened by 4 bases and J by 3 bases, with 9 bases between the two germline ends. CDR3 length: 13 residues. CDR1 MNHNS and CDR2 SASEGT come from the germline V gene. CDR3 coding DNA: TGTGCCAGCAGTGCCGACAGTCACTATGGCTACACCTTC. As protein: CASSADSHYGYTF.

The V and J genes are TRBV29-1 and TRBJ2-3; 8 bases map to TRBD1. V lost 5 bases, J lost 0 bases, and 7 bases stayed unmatched. This CDR3 is built from 15 residues. CDR1 and CDR2 (germline): SQVTM, ANQGSEA. The CDR3 protein is CSVRRRTGSTDTQYF. The CDR3 DNA is TGCAGCGTTCGCCGCAGGACAGGGAGCACAGATACGCAGTATTTT.

In nucleotides, the CDR3 is TGTGCCAGCGGTCTGCGCCCAAGCAATCAGCCCCAGCATTTT. This sequence encodes CASGLRPSNQPQHF. This rearrangement joins TRBV6-5 to TRBJ1-5; no firm D call. In germline, CDR1 is MNHEY, CDR2 SVGAGI. The germline V and J ends were trimmed by 8 bases and 1 base, with 12 bases remaining between them. The CDR3 runs to 14 residues.

The rearrangement uses TRBV6-5 and TRBJ2-7; D unclear. The germline gives CDR1 MNHEY, CDR2 SVGAGI. There are 12 residues in the CDR3. Trimming removed 7 bases at V and 1 base at J, with 8 bases between. CDR3 DNA sequence: TGTGCCAGCACCTCGACATCCTACGAGCAGTACTTC. Amino acid sequence: CASTSTSYEQYF.

The J gene is TRBJ2-5, the V gene TRBV18, with unresolved D. V dropped 3 bases and J dropped 4 bases, with 12 bases sitting between them. The CDR3 runs 14 residues. Germline V gene lookup returns CDR1 KGHSH and CDR2 LQKENI. The CDR3 sequence: CASSPSRSAETQYF. The CDR3 nucleotides are TGTGCCAGCTCACCTTCCAGGTCGGCAGAGACCCAGTACTTC.

The J gene is TRBJ1-1, the V gene TRBV11-3, with D maybe TRBD1 (5 bases). The ends were cut back, 5 bases at V and 6 bases at J, with 13 bases in the middle. The CDR3 length is 13 residues. Germline assignment: CDR1 SGHNT and CDR2 YENEEA. CDR3 loop: CASSPARGAEAFF. In DNA form, the CDR3 reads TGTGCCAGCAGCCCGGCCCGGGGGGCTGAAGCTTTCTTT.

This clone appeared once. The chain combines TRBV5-6 with TRBJ2-1; D is ambiguous. CDR1 and CDR2 (germline): SGHDT, YYEEEE. V was trimmed by 0 bases and J by 5 bases, leaving 12 bases between them. The CDR3 covers 15 residues. As DNA, the CDR3 is TGTGCCAGCAGCTTGGGCCAGATCCCAAACAATGAGCAGTTCTTC. Protein: CASSLGQIPNNEQFF.

This clone was seen only a few times. V and J are TRBV19 and TRBJ1-2, with D perhaps matching TRBD1 (6 bases). Germline V gene data show CDR1 as LNHDA and CDR2 as SQIVND (reference sequence). Trimming removed 6 bases at V and 2 bases at J, with 16 bases between. There are 15 residues in the CDR3. The CDR3 DNA follows: TGTGCCAGTAGGTACTCAAGGGGACACAACTATGGCTACACCTTC. Its protein is CASRYSRGHNYGYTF.

This chain uses TRBV4-1 with TRBJ2-5, with D tentatively TRBD2 (5 bases). This CDR3 has 13 amino acids. Germline assignment: CDR1 MGHRA and CDR2 YSYEKL. Trimming took 3 bases from V and 9 from J, leaving 14 bases between them. The CDR3 region has the DNA TGCGCCAGCAGCCAGCCCGGCGGGTTGTCCCAGTACTTC. It specifies CASSQPGGLSQYF.

This chain connects TRBV5-1 to TRBJ2-3, with D tentatively TRBD1 (5 bases). The ends were cut back, 0 bases at V and 8 bases at J, with 16 bases in the middle. CDR3 length equals 15 residues. Germline V lookup: CDR1 SGHRS, CDR2 YFSETQ. CDR3 in DNA: TGCGCCAGCAGCTTGGGAAATGGGCCCCAGGGTACGCAGTATTTT. It encodes CASSLGNGPQGTQYF.

This chain connects TRBV5-3 to TRBJ1-5, with TRBD1 matching 8 bases. TRBV5-3 belongs to the ORF category, with a function that is uncertain. After removal of 1 base from V and 0 bases from J, the junction contained 3 bases not matched to a gene. This CDR3 has 16 residues. CDR3 in DNA: TGTGCCAGAAGCTTGTGTGACAGGGGTAGCAATCAGCCCCAGCATTTT. Residues: CARSLCDRGSNQPQHF.

This sequence joins TRBV4-2 and TRBJ1-2; tentatively, D is TRBD1 (6 bases). Trimming took off 0 bases at V and 7 bases at J, with 9 bases between the two ends. Germline values: CDR1 LGHNA, CDR2 YNFKEQ. The CDR3 totals 13 residues. CDR3 sequence: CASSQEGRGGYTF. The CDR3 coding sequence is TGTGCCAGCAGCCAAGAGGGCAGGGGTGGCTACACCTTC.

The chain is built from TRBV5-8 and TRBJ1-2, with D possibly matching TRBD1 (6 bases). V was pared by 3 bases and J by 3 bases, with 24 bases between. Germline loops: CDR1 SGHTS, CDR2 YDEGEE. The CDR3 consists of 18 residues. The CDR3 protein is CASSWGPGRRSGYYGYTF. The CDR3 DNA is TGTGCCAGCAGCTGGGGGCCGGGACGTAGATCGGGCTACTATGGCTACACCTTC.

This clone appeared a few times. The chain combines TRBV5-3 with TRBJ2-7; 9 bases are shared with TRBD2. Being an ORF, TRBV5-3 has a function that is uncertain. Losses at the gene ends were 0 bases for V and 5 bases for J; bases not matched to a gene: 9. The CDR3 has 16 amino acids. The CDR3 loop is CARSLAGPKRGDEQYF. The CDR3 region has the DNA TGTGCCAGAAGCTTGGCCGGCCCCAAGCGGGGGGACGAGCAGTACTTC.

V and J are TRBV14 and TRBJ1-2; 8 bases align to TRBD1. Germline V CDR1 and CDR2: SGHDN, FVKESK. With V trimmed by 4 bases and J by 4 bases, 5 bases remained unmatched. This CDR3 is built from 14 residues. The CDR3 sequence: CASSPTGGGYGYTF. DNA for the CDR3: TGTGCCAGCAGCCCCACAGGGGGTGGCTATGGCTACACCTTC.

The genes are TRBV19 and TRBJ1-2, with 10 bases lining up with TRBD1. Germline loops: CDR1 LNHDA, CDR2 SQIVND (reference sequence). The V and J ends lost 9 bases and 8 bases, in that order; junction bases with no gene match: 9. CDR3 length equals 13 residues. The CDR3 nucleotides read TGTGCCAGAATATCGACAGGGGGCGACGGCTACACCTTC. Translated: CARISTGGDGYTF.

This clone was observed a few times. This rearrangement joins TRBV28 to TRBJ1-2, with 9 bases identical to TRBD1. The J segment lost 8 bases and the V segment lost 4 bases, leaving 11 bases of the junction unmatched. Germline V lookup: CDR1 MDHEN, CDR2 SYDVKM. The CDR3 is made up of 15 amino acids. This chain's CDR3 is CASSWGQGQVDGYTF. The CDR3 nucleotides are TGTGCCAGCAGTTGGGGACAGGGCCAGGTGGACGGCTACACCTTC.

This clone was seen only a few times. The chain combines TRBV9 with TRBJ2-1; TRBD2 aligns across 7 bases. The CDR3 length is 18 residues. Looked up from germline, CDR1 is SGDLS and CDR2 is YYNGEE. V lost 0 bases and J lost 0; bases outside the gene matches: 9. This chain's CDR3 is CASSVGLAAASSYNEQFF. CDR3 nucleotides: TGTGCCAGCAGCGTAGGTCTAGCGGCGGCCAGCTCCTACAATGAGCAGTTCTTC.

The chain combines TRBV2 with TRBJ1-5; the D is unclear. The CDR3 length is 14 residues. Per germline, CDR1 SNHLY and CDR2 FYNNEI. V dropped 2 bases and J dropped 3 bases, with 8 bases sitting between them. In DNA, the CDR3 is TGTGCCAGCAGTGAAAATCAGTACAATCAGCCCCAGCATTTT. It encodes CASSENQYNQPQHF.

The chain joins TRBV6-1 to TRBJ1-5; a weak D match, TRBD1 (5 bases). The CDR3 is made up of 13 amino acids. V lost 5 bases to trimming and J lost 5 bases, with 10 bases between them. Germline V CDR1 and CDR2: MNHNS, SASEGT. The CDR3 coding sequence is TGTGCCAGCAGTCCAGCAGGGTATCAGCCCCAGCATTTT. It translates to CASSPAGYQPQHF.

The gene calls are TRBV9 and TRBJ2-5; a possible D gene is TRBD2 (5 bases). With 2 bases removed from V and 2 bases from J, the gap between germline ends came to 7 bases. This CDR3 comprises 13 residues. In germline, CDR1 is SGDLS, CDR2 YYNGEE. The CDR3 bases are TGTGCCAGCAGCGTTAGCGAGCAAGAGACCCAGTACTTC. Residues: CASSVSEQETQYF.

This clone was picked up one time. The rearrangement links TRBV10-3 to TRBJ2-7; 7 positions match TRBD2. J lost 2 bases, V lost 0 bases, and 4 bases had no gene match. CDR1 and CDR2 from the germline V gene are ENHRY and SYGVKD. This CDR3 region has 15 residues. Here the CDR3 DNA reads TGTGCCATCAGTGAGTCGCTAGCGGCGACCTACGAGCAGTACTTC. Its protein product is CAISESLAATYEQYF.